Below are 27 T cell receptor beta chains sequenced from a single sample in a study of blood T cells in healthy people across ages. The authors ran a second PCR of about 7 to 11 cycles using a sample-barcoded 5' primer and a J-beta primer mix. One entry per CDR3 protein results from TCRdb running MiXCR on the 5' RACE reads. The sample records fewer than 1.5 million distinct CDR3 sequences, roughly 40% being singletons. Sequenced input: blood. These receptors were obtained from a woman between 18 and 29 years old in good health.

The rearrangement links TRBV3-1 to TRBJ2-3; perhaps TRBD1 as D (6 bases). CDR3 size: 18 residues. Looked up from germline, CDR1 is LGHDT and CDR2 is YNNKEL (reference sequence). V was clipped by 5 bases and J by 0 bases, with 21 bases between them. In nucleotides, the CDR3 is TGTGCCAGCAGCTACGGGGCAGGGGTCCTGCCTAGCACAGATACGCAGTATTTT. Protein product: CASSYGAGVLPSTDTQYF.

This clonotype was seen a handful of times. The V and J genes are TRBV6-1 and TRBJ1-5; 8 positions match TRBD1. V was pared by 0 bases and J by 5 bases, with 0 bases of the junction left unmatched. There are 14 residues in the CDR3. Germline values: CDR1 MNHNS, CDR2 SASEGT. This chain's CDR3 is CASSEADRDQPQHF. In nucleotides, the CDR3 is TGTGCCAGCAGTGAAGCGGACAGGGATCAGCCCCAGCATTTT.

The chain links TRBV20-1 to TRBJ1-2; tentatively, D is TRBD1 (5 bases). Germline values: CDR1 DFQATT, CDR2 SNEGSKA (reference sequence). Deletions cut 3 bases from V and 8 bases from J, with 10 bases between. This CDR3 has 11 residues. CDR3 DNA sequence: TGCAGTGCTAGCTCAGGGCGAGGCTACACCTTC. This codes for CSASSGRGYTF.

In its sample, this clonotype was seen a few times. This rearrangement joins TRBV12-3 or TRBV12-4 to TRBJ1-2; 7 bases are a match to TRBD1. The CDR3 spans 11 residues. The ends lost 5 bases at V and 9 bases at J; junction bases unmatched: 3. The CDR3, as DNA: TGTGCCAGCAGTCGACAGGGAAGCTACACCTTC. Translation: CASSRQGSYTF.

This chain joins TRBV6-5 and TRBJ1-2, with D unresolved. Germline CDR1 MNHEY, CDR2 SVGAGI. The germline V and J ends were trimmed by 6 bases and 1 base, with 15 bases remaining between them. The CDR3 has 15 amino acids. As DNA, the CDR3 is TGTGCCAGCAGATCAGACCGGGCCCTTAACTATGGCTACACCTTC. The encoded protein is CASRSDRALNYGYTF.

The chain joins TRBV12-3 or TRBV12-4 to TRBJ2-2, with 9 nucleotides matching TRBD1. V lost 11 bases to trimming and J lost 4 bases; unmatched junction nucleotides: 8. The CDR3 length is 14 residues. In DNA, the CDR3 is TGTGCCGTCTCAGGGACAGGGTTCACCGGGGAGCTGTTTTTT. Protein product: CAVSGTGFTGELFF.

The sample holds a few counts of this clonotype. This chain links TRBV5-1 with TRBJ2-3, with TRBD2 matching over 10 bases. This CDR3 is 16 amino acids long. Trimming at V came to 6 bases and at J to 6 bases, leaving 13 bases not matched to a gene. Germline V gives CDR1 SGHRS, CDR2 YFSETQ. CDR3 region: CASTTTASGSWDTQYF. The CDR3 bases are TGCGCCAGCACCACCACGGCTAGCGGGAGTTGGGATACGCAGTATTTT.

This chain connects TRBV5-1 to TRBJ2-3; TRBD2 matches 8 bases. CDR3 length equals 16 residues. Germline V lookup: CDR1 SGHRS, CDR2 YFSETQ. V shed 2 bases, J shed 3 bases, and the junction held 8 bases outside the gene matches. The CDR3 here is CASSLGLAQKTDTQYF. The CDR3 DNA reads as TGCGCCAGCAGCTTAGGACTAGCTCAAAAGACAGATACGCAGTATTTT.

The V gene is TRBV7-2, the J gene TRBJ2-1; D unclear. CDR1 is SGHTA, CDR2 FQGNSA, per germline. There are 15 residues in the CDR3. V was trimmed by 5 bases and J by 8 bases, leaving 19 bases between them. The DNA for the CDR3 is TGTGCCAGCAGCCCGCAGGCAGGCCTTGTCGATGAGCAGTTCTTC. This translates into CASSPQAGLVDEQFF.

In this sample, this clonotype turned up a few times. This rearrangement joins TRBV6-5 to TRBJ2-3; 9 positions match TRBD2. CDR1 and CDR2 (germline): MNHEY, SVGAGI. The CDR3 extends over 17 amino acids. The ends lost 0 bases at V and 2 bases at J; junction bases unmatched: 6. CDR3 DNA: TGTGCCAGCAGTTACTCGGCTAGCGGGGCAAACACAGATACGCAGTATTTT. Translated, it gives CASSYSASGANTDTQYF.

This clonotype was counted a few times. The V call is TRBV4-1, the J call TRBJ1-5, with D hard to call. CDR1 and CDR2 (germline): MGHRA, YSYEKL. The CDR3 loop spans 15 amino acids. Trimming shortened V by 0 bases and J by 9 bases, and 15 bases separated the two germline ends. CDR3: CASSQDGQAARPQHF. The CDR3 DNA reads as TGCGCCAGCAGCCAAGATGGGCAGGCGGCACGGCCCCAGCATTTT.

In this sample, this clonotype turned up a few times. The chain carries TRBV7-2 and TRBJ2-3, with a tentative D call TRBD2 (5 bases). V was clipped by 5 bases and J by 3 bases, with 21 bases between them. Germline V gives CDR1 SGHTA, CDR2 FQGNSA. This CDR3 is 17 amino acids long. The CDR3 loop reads CASSPRTHGIITDTQYF. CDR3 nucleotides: TGTGCCAGCAGCCCCAGAACGCACGGGATTATTACAGATACGCAGTATTTT. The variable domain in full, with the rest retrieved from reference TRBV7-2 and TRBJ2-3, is GAGVSQSPSNKVTEKGKDVELRCDPISGHTALYWYRQSLGQGLEFLIYFQGNSAPDKSGLPSDRFSAERTGGSVSTLTIQRTQQEDSAVYLCASSPRTHGIITDTQYFGPGTRLTVL.

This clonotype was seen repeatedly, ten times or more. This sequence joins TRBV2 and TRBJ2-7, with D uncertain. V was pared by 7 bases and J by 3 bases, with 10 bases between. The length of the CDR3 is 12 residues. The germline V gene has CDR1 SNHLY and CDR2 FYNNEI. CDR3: CASTGQSYEQYF. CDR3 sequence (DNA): TGTGCCAGCACGGGTCAAAGCTACGAGCAGTACTTC.

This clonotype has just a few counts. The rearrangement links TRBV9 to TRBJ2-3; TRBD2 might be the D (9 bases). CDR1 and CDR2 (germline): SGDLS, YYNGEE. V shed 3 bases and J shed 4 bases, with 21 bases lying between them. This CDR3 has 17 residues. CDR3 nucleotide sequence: TGTGCCAGCAGCGCCGGAAGACTAGCGGACAGGGCAGATACGCAGTATTTT. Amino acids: CASSAGRLADRADTQYF.

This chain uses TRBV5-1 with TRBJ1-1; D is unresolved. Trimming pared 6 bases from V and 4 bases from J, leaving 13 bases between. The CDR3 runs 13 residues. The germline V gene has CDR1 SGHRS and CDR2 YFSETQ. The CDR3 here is CASTPEVSTEAFF. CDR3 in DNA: TGCGCCAGCACCCCGGAGGTTAGCACTGAAGCTTTCTTT.

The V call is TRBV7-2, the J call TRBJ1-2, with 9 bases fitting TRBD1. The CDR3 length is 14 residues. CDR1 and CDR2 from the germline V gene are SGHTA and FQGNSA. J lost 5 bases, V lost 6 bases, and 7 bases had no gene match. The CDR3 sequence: CASRTPGTGYGYTF. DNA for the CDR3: TGTGCCAGCAGGACCCCGGGGACAGGGTATGGCTACACCTTC.

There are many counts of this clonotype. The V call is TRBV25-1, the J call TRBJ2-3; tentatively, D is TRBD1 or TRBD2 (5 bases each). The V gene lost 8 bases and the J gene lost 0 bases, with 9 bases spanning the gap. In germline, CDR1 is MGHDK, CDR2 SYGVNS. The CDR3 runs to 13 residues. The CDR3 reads CASGRDSTDTQYF. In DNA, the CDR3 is TGTGCCAGCGGCCGGGACAGCACAGATACGCAGTATTTT.

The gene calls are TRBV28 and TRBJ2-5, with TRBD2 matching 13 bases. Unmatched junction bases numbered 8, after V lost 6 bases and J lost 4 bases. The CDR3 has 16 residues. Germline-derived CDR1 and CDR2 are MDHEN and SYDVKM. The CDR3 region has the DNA TGTGCCAGCAGCGCTGGACTAGCGGGAGACGTAGAGACCCAGTACTTC. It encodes CASSAGLAGDVETQYF.

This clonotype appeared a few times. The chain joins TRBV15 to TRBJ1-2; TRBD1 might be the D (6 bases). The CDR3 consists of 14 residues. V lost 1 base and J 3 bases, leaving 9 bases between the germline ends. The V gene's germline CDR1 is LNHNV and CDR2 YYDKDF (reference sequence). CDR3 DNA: TGTGCCACCAGCAGAGGGACAGCGGACTATGGCTACACCTTC. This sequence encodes CATSRGTADYGYTF.

CDR3 protein: CAWSGARDNEQFF. DNA for the CDR3: TGTGCCTGGAGTGGCGCCAGAGACAATGAGCAGTTCTTC. The gene calls are TRBV30 and TRBJ2-1; D is undetermined. Germline lookup yields CDR1 GTSNPN and CDR2 SVGIG (reference sequence). Trimming took 1 base from V and 5 from J, leaving 9 bases between them. This CDR3 contains 13 residues.

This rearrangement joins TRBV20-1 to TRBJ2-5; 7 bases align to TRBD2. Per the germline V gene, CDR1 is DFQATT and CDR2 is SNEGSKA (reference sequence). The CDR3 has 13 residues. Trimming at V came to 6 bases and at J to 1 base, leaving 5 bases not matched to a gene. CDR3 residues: CSASGATQETQYF. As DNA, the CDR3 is TGCAGTGCCAGCGGGGCTACCCAAGAGACCCAGTACTTC.

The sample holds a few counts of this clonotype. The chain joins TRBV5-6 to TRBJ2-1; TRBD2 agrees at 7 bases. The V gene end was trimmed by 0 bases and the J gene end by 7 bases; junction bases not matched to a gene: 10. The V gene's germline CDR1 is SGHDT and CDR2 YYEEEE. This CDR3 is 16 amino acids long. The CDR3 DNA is TGTGCCAGCAGCTTGGCCGTCGGCGGGGGTAGTAATGAGCAGTTCTTC. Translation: CASSLAVGGGSNEQFF. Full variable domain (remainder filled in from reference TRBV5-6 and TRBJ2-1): DAGVTQSPTHLIKTRGQQVTLRCSPKSGHDTVSWYQQALGQGPQFIFQYYEEEERQRGNFPDRFSGHQFPNYSSELNVNALLLGDSALYLCASSLAVGGGSNEQFFGPGTRLTVL.

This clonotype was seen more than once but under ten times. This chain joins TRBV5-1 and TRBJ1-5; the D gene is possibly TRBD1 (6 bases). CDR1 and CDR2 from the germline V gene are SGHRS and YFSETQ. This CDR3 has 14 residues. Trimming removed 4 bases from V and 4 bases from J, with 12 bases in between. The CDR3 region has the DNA TGCGCCAGCAGCCCAGGACAGCCGAATCAGCCCCAGCATTTT. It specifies CASSPGQPNQPQHF.

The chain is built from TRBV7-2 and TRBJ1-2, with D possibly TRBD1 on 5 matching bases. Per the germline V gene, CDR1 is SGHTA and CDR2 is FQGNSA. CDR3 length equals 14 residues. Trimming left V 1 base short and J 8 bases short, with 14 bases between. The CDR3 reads CASSLERGAAGYTF. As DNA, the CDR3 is TGTGCCAGCAGCTTAGAGCGTGGGGCGGCGGGCTACACCTTC.

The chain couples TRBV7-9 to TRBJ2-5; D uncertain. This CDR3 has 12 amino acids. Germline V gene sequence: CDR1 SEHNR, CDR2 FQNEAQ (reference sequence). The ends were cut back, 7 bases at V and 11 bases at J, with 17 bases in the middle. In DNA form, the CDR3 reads TGTGCCAGCACCGTATCTATAGATGAGCAGTACTTC. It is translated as CASTVSIDEQYF.

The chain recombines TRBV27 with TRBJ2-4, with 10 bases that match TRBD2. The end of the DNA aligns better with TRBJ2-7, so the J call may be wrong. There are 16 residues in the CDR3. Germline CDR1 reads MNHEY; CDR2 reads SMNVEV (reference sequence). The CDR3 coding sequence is TGTGCCAGCAGTTTACCGGCAGCGGGAGGGCCCTCCGAGCAGTACTTC. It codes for CASSLPAAGGPSEQYF.

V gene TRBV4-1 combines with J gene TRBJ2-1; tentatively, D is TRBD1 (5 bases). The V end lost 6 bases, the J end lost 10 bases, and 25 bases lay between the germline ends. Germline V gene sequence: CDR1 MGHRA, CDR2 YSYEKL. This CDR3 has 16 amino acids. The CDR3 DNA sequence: TGCGCCAGCAGTCGCACCTTGGGCAGGGTGCCCTACGAGCAGTTCTTC. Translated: CASSRTLGRVPYEQFF.